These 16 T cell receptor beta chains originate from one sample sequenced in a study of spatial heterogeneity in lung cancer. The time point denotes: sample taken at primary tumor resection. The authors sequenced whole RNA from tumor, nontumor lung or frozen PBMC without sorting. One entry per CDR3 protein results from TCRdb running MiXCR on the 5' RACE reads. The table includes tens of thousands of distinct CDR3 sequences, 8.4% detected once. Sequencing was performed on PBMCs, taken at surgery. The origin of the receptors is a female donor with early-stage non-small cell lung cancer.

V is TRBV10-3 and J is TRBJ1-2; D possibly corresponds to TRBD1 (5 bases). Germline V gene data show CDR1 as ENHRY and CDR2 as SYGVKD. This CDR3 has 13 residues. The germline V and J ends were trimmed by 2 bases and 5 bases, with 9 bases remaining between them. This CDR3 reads CAISEQQGYGYTF. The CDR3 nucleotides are TGTGCCATCAGTGAGCAGCAGGGATATGGCTACACCTTC.

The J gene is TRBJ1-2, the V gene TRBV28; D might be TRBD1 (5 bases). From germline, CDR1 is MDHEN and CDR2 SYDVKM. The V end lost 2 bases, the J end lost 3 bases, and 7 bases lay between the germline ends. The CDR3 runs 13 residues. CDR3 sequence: CASSLAGYYGYTF. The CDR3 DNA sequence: TGTGCCAGCAGTTTAGCAGGGTACTATGGCTACACCTTC.

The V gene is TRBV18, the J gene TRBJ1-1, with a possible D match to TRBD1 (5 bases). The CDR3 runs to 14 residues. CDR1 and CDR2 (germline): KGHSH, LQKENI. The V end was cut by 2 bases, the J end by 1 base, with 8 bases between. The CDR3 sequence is CASSPGGGNTEAFF. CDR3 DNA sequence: TGTGCCAGCTCACCAGGCGGGGGGAACACTGAAGCTTTCTTT. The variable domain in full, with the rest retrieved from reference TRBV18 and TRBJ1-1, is NAGVMQNPRHLVRRRGQEARLRCSPMKGHSHVYWYRQLPEEGLKFMVYLQKENIIDESGMPKERFSAEFPKEGPSILRIQQVVRGDSAAYFCASSPGGGNTEAFFGQGTRLTVV.

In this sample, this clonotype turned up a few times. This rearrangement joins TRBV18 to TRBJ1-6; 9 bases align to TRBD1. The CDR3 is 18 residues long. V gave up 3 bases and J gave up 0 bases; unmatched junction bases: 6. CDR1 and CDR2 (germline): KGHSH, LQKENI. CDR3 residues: CASSPLGQGSSYNSPLHF. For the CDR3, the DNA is TGTGCCAGCTCACCCCTGGGACAGGGAAGCTCCTATAATTCACCCCTCCACTTT. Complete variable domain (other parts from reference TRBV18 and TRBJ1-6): NAGVMQNPRHLVRRRGQEARLRCSPMKGHSHVYWYRQLPEEGLKFMVYLQKENIIDESGMPKERFSAEFPKEGPSILRIQQVVRGDSAAYFCASSPLGQGSSYNSPLHFGNGTRLTVT.

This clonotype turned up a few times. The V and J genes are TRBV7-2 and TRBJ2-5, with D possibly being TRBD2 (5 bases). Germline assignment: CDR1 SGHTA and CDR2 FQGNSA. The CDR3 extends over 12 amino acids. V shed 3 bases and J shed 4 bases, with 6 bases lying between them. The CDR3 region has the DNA TGTGCCAGCAGCTTGAGGGCAGAGACCCAGTACTTC. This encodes CASSLRAETQYF.

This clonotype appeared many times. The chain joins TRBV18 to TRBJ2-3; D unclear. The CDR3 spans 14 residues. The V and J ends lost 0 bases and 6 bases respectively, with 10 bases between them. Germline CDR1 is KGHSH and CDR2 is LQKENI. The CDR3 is CASSPPVEVDTQYF. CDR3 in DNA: TGTGCCAGCTCACCACCGGTTGAAGTTGATACGCAGTATTTT.

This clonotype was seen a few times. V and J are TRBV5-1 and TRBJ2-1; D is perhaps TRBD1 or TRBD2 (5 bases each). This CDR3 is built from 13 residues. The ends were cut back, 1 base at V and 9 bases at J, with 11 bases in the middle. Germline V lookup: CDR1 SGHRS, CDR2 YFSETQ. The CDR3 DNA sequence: TGCGCCAGCAGCTTGAACGGGGCCGTTGAGCAGTTCTTC. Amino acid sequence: CASSLNGAVEQFF.

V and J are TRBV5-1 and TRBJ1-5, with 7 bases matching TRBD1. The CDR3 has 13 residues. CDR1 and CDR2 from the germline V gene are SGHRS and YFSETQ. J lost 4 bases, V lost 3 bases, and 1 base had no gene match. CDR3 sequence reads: CASSSGQNQPQHF. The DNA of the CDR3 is TGCGCCAGCAGCTCGGGACAGAATCAGCCCCAGCATTTT.

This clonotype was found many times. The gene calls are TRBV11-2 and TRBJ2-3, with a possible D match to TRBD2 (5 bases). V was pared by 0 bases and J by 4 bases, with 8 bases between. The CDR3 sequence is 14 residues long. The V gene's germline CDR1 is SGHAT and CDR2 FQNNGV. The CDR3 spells CASSLDWTSDTQYF. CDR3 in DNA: TGTGCCAGCAGCTTAGATTGGACTTCAGATACGCAGTATTTT.

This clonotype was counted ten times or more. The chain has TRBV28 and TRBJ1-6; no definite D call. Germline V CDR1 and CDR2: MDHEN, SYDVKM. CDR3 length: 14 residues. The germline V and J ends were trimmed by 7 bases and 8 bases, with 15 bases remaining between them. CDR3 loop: CASNVIPMDSPLHF. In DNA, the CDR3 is TGTGCCAGCAATGTTATACCCATGGATTCACCCCTCCACTTT.

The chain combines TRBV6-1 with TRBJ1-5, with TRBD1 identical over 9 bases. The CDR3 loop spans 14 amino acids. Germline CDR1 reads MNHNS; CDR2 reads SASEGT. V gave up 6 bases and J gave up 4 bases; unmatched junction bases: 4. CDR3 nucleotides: TGTGCCAGCAGCCGGGACAGGGTGAATCAGCCCCAGCATTTT. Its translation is CASSRDRVNQPQHF.

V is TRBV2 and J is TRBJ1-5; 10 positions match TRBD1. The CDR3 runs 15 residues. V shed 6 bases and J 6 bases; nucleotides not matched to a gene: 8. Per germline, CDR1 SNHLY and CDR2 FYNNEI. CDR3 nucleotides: TGTGCCAGCAGAACCGGGACAGGGGTTGGTCAGCCCCAGCATTTT. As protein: CASRTGTGVGQPQHF.

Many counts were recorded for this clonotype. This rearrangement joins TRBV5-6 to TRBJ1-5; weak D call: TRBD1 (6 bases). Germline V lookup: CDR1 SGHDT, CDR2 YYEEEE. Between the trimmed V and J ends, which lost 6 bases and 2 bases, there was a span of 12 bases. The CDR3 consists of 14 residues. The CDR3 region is CASNFRTGNQPQHF. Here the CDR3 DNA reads TGTGCCAGCAACTTCCGGACAGGCAATCAGCCCCAGCATTTT.

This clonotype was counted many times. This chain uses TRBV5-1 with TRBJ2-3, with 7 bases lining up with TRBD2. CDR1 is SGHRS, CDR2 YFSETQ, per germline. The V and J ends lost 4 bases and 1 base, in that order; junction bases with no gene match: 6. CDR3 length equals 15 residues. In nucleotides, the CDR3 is TGCGCCAGCAGCCGGGGGGAGATCGGCACAGATACGCAGTATTTT. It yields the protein CASSRGEIGTDTQYF.

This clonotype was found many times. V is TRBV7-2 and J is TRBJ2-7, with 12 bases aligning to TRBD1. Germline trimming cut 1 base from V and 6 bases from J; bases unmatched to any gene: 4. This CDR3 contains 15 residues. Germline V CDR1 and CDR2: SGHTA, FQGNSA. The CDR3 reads CASSLEGQGAFEQYV. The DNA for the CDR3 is TGTGCCAGCAGCTTAGAGGGACAGGGGGCTTTCGAGCAGTACGTC.

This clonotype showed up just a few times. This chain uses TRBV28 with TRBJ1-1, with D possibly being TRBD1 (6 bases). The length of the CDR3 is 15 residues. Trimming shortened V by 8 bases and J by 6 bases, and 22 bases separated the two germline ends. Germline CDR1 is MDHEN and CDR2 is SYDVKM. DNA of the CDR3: TGTGCCAGCTTCCCGATCCGTCAGGGGCGTGCTGAAGCTTTCTTT. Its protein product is CASFPIRQGRAEAFF. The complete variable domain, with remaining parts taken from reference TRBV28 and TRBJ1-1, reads DVKVTQSSRYLVKRTGEKVFLECVQDMDHENMFWYRQDPGLGLRLIYFSYDVKMKEKGDIPEGYSVSREKKERFSLILESASTNQTSMYLCASFPIRQGRAEAFFGQGTRLTVV.